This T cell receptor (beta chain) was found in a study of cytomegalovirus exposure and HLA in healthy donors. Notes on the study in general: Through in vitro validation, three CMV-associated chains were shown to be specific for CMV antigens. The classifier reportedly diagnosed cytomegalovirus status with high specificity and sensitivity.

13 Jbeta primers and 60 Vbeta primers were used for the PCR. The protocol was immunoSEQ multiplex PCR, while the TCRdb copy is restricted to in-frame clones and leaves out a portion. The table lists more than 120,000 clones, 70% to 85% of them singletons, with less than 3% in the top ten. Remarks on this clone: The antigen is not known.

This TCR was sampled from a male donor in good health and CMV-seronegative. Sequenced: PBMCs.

CDR3 amino acids: CASSFGGESDTQYF. The CDR3 bases are TGTGCCAGCAGCTTTGGCGGAGAATCAGATACGCAGTATTTT. This rearrangement joins TRBV7-9 to TRBJ2-3, with D unresolved. The CDR3 is 14 residues long. Trimming stripped 3 bases from V and 4 bases from J, with 11 bases between. Per germline, CDR1 SEHNR and CDR2 FQNEAQ (reference sequence).